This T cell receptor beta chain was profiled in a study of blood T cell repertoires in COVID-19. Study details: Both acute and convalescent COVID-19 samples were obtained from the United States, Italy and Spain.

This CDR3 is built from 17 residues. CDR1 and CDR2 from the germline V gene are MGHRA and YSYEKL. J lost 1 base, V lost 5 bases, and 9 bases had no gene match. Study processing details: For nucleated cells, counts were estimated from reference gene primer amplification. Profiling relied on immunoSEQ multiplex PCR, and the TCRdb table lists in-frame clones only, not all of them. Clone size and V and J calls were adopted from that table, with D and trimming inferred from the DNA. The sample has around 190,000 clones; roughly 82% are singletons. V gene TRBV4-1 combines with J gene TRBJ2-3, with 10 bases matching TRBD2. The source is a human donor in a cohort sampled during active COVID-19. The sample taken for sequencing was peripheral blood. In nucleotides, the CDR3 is TGCGCCAGCAGCGTCCGGGGAGCGGGAGGGCGCACAGATACGCAGTATTTT. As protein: CASSVRGAGGRTDTQYF.